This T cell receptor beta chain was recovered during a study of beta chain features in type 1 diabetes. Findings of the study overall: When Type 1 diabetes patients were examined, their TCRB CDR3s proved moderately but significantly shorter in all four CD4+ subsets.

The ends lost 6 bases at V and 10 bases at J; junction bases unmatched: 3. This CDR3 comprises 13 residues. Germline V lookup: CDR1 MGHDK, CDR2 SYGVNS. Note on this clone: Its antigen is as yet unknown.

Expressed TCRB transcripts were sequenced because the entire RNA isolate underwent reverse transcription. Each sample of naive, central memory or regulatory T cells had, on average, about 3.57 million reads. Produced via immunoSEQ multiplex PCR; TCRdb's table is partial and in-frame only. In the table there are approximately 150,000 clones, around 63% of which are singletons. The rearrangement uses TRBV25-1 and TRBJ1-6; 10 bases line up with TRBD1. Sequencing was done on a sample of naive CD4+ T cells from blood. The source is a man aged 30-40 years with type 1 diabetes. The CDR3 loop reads CASRGQGGSPLHF. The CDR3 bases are TGTGCCAGCAGAGGACAGGGGGGCTCACCCCTCCACTTT.